This T cell receptor beta chain was identified in a study of identical twins. TCRdb analysed the 5' RACE reads with MiXCR anew, one entry per CDR3 protein. The sample lists around 650,000 distinct CDR3 sequences; roughly 7.1% were seen once. CDR1 and CDR2 from the germline V gene are SGHRS and YFSETQ. V dropped 0 bases and J dropped 0 bases, with 9 bases sitting between them. The CDR3 consists of 16 residues. The sample was also linked to a second study, of yellow fever vaccine responses in identical twins.

This TCR was recovered from a woman aged 18-35 years in good health. Source material: PBMCs. The chain combines TRBV5-1 with TRBJ2-2; TRBD1 might be the D (5 bases). This CDR3 is CASSLETDANTGELFF. Here the CDR3 DNA reads TGCGCCAGCAGCTTGGAGACAGACGCGAACACCGGGGAGCTGTTTTTT. The whole variable domain, filled in from reference TRBV5-1 and TRBJ2-2, reads KAGVTQTPRYLIKTRGQQVTLSCSPISGHRSVSWYQQTPGQGLQFLFEYFSETQRNKGNFPGRFSGRQFSNSRSEMNVSTLELGDSALYLCASSLETDANTGELFFGEGSRLTVL.